A single sample is the source of the 19 T cell receptor beta chains below, sequenced in a study of OX40 agonist ivuxolimab in advanced cancers. The assay was immunoSEQ multiplex PCR, and TCRdb's table has in-frame clones only and misses some. The repertoire holds over 85,000 clones, with 91% as singletons. The specimen comprised CD4+ or CD8+ T cells sorted from blood, sampled in a trial of the OX40 agonist ivuxolimab. The source of these receptors is an adult with an advanced solid tumor such as melanoma, head and neck, liver or kidney cancer.

Of note for this clone: This same CDR3 is encoded by further DNA sequences in the sample. The chain carries TRBV28 and TRBJ1-1; D is uncertain. V lost 4 bases, J lost 3 bases, and 3 bases lay in between. The CDR3 contains 11 residues. Germline V gene data show CDR1 as MDHEN and CDR2 as SYDVKM. The CDR3 sequence is CASSSYTEAFF. The CDR3 DNA sequence: TGTGCCAGCAGTTCCTACACTGAAGCTTTCTTT.

V usage is TRBV7-2 and J usage is TRBJ1-1, with 9 nucleotides matching TRBD1. The CDR3 is 14 residues long. V was clipped by 5 bases and J by 7 bases; unmatched bases: 8. Germline CDR1 and CDR2: SGHTA and FQGNSA. Here the CDR3 reads CASSATGGPDEAFF. The CDR3 DNA sequence: TGTGCCAGCAGCGCCACAGGGGGCCCGGATGAAGCTTTCTTT.

This clone appeared once. The chain has TRBV19 and TRBJ2-3; the match to TRBD2 covers 13 bases. Germline assignment: CDR1 LNHDA and CDR2 SQIVND (reference sequence). With V trimmed by 5 bases and J by 7 bases, 21 bases remained unmatched. The length of the CDR3 is 20 residues. The CDR3 loop is CASSPRTSGSSISIANTQYF. The CDR3 DNA is TGTGCCAGTAGTCCGCGGACTAGCGGGAGTTCTATATCGATTGCGAATACGCAGTATTTT.

This clone was recorded only once. This chain joins TRBV5-1 and TRBJ2-1, with TRBD1 matching 8 bases. The CDR3 spans 14 residues. Germline lookup yields CDR1 SGHRS and CDR2 YFSETQ. V shed 0 bases, J shed 5 bases, and the junction held 1 base outside the gene matches. CDR3: CASSLDRGNNEQFF. CDR3 bases: TGCGCCAGCAGCTTGGACAGGGGGAACAATGAGCAGTTCTTC.

J is TRBJ2-3 and V is TRBV11-1; 10 bases align to TRBD2. The V segment lost 1 base and the J segment 2 bases; nucleotides outside the gene matches: 9. The CDR3 is made up of 18 amino acids. The germline CDR1 and CDR2 sequences are SGHAT and FQDESV (reference sequence). CDR3 DNA sequence: TGTGCCAGCAGCTTAGTGTTCGCTAGCGGGAGACTCACAGATACGCAGTATTTT. Protein product: CASSLVFASGRLTDTQYF.

V usage is TRBV7-2 and J usage is TRBJ2-3; 11 bases line up with TRBD2. CDR1 and CDR2 from the germline V gene are SGHTA and FQGNSA. After removal of 2 bases from V and 5 bases from J, the junction contained 6 bases not matched to a gene. This CDR3 is 16 amino acids long. The CDR3 loop is CASSLIGTSGVDTQYF. The CDR3 nucleotides are TGTGCCAGCAGCTTAATTGGGACTAGCGGTGTAGATACGCAGTATTTT.

DNA of the CDR3: TGTGCCAGCAGCTTGGGTTGGACTAGCACAGATACGCAGTATTTT. Translated: CASSLGWTSTDTQYF. V usage is TRBV5-6 and J usage is TRBJ2-3; tentatively, D is TRBD2 (5 bases). In germline, CDR1 is SGHDT, CDR2 YYEEEE. The V end was cut by 0 bases, the J end by 0 bases, with 8 bases between. The CDR3 runs 15 residues.

The sample holds one count of this clone. This chain links TRBV21-1 with TRBJ2-3; TRBD2 is the table's D call and was not checked against the DNA. TRBV21-1 is shown as a pseudogene. The CDR3 loop spans 17 amino acids. The CDR3 DNA sequence: TGTGCCAGCAGCAAAGAAGGGACTAGCAAGGATACAGATACGCAGTATTTT. Translating gives CASSKEGTSKDTDTQYF.

The genes are TRBV5-1 and TRBJ2-5; 7 nucleotides align to TRBD2. Germline lookup yields CDR1 SGHRS and CDR2 YFSETQ. With V trimmed by 2 bases and J by 2 bases, 9 bases remained unmatched. The CDR3 loop spans 16 amino acids. The CDR3 bases are TGCGCCAGCAGCTTTTCTCCGCTGGGAGGGCAAGAGACCCAGTACTTC. This codes for CASSFSPLGGQETQYF.

V is TRBV18 and J is TRBJ2-2, with D maybe TRBD1 (6 bases). This CDR3 is built from 17 residues. Germline V gene data show CDR1 as KGHSH and CDR2 as LQKENI. Trimming took 0 bases from V and 0 from J, leaving 11 bases between them. In DNA, the CDR3 is TGTGCCAGCTCACCACCGGACAGCCTTGCGAACACCGGGGAGCTGTTTTTT. This sequence encodes CASSPPDSLANTGELFF.

The DNA for the CDR3 is TGTGCCAGCAGTTACTCGGGGGGGGGTAATGAAAAACTGTTTTTT. Encoded protein: CASSYSGGGNEKLFF. The V call is TRBV6-5, the J call TRBJ1-4; D is perhaps TRBD1 (5 bases). Trimming removed 0 bases at V and 4 bases at J, with 9 bases between. Per the germline V gene, CDR1 is MNHEY and CDR2 is SVGAGI. This CDR3 spans 15 amino acids.

For the CDR3, the DNA is TGTGCCAGGGGCTGGGATACGCAGTATTTT. Encoded protein: CARGWDTQYF. V is TRBV7-6 and J is TRBJ2-3; no clear D. V shed 9 bases and J shed 6 bases, with 7 bases lying between them. Per the germline V gene, CDR1 is SGHVS and CDR2 is FNYEAQ. CDR3 size: 10 residues.

The chain has TRBV5-1 and TRBJ2-7; 9 nucleotides match TRBD1. Germline lookup yields CDR1 SGHRS and CDR2 YFSETQ. This CDR3 is built from 15 residues. With V trimmed by 3 bases and J by 2 bases, 6 bases remained unmatched. CDR3 amino acids: CASSSRTGVTYEQYF. The CDR3 DNA reads TGCGCCAGCAGCTCGAGGACAGGGGTGACCTACGAGCAGTACTTC.

The chain has TRBV18 and TRBJ2-5; 15 positions match TRBD2. The V gene end was trimmed by 2 bases and the J gene end by 5 bases; junction bases not matched to a gene: 12. Germline V lookup: CDR1 KGHSH, CDR2 LQKENI. The CDR3 runs to 19 residues. In DNA form, the CDR3 reads TGTGCCAGCTCACCATGGGGGCCGTTAGGGACTAGCGGGAGGGAGACCCAGTACTTC. As protein: CASSPWGPLGTSGRETQYF.

The rearrangement joins TRBV11-2 to TRBJ2-1; 8 bases are a match to TRBD1. J lost 9 bases, V lost 2 bases, and 9 bases had no gene match. The CDR3 length is 15 residues. Germline assignment: CDR1 SGHAT and CDR2 FQNNGV. Here the CDR3 reads CASSLLGTGQGEQFF. CDR3 nucleotides: TGTGCCAGCAGCTTATTGGGGACAGGTCAGGGTGAGCAGTTCTTC.

The CDR3 sequence is CASSFGRDRGRTGELFF. The DNA of the CDR3 is TGTGCCAGCAGCTTTGGTCGGGACAGGGGGCGCACCGGGGAGCTGTTTTTT. The genes are TRBV5-4 and TRBJ2-2; 12 bases align to TRBD1. CDR3 length: 17 residues. The V segment lost 2 bases and the J segment 4 bases; nucleotides outside the gene matches: 6. Germline CDR1 reads SGHNT; CDR2 reads YYREEE (reference sequence).

The chain recombines TRBV18 with TRBJ1-3; D is possibly TRBD1 (6 bases). The CDR3 has 16 residues. Germline V gene data show CDR1 as KGHSH and CDR2 as LQKENI. With 6 bases removed from V and 0 bases from J, the gap between germline ends came to 15 bases. The CDR3 reads CASSQPGAHSGNTIYF. The DNA for the CDR3 is TGTGCCAGCTCCCAGCCAGGGGCCCACTCTGGAAACACCATATATTTT.

V is TRBV7-3 and J is TRBJ2-7; 9 positions match TRBD2. The length of the CDR3 is 14 residues. After removal of 5 bases from V and 3 bases from J, the junction contained 5 bases not matched to a gene. CDR1 is SGHTA, CDR2 FQGTGA, per germline. CDR3 in amino acids: CASSISGSSYEQYF. The CDR3 DNA sequence: TGTGCCAGCAGCATTAGCGGGAGTAGCTACGAGCAGTACTTC. The whole variable domain, filled in from reference TRBV7-3 and TRBJ2-7, reads GAGVSQTPSNKVTEKGKYVELRCDPISGHTALYWYRQSLGQGPEFLIYFQGTGAADDSGLPNDRFFAVRPEGSVSTLKIQRTERGDSAVYLCASSISGSSYEQYFGPGTRLTVT.

The chain combines TRBV15 with TRBJ2-4; TRBD2 aligns across 9 bases. With 3 bases clipped from V and 0 bases from J, the junction kept 3 bases outside the gene matches. CDR1 is LNHNV and CDR2 is YYDKDF in the germline V gene (reference sequence). The CDR3 sequence is 16 residues long. CDR3 DNA: TGTGCCACCAGCAGGGGGACTAGCAGAGCCAAAAACATTCAGTACTTC. Protein product: CATSRGTSRAKNIQYF. The full variable domain, in which reference TRBV15 and TRBJ2-4 provide the parts outside the CDR3, is DAMVIQNPRYQVTQFGKPVTLSCSQTLNHNVMYWYQQKSSQAPKLLFHYYDKDFNNEADTPDNFQSRRPNTSFCFLDIRSPGLGDTAMYLCATSRGTSRAKNIQYFGAGTRLSVL.